This T cell receptor (beta chain) was sequenced for a study of identical twins. Study-wide points: There is a chance that invariant MAIT and iNKT cells partially muddied zero-insertion analyses. Conclusions leaned on cross-sectional statistical analysis and did not track the same donors over time.

On this clonotype: Its target is unknown.

Unique molecular identifiers were present on the cDNA, and a universal primer site came from template switching. MiXCR was run by TCRdb on the 5' RACE reads, yielding one entry per CDR3 protein. This table holds about 530,000 distinct CDR3 sequences, roughly 15% found once. The same data also contributed to another study, on yellow fever vaccine responses in identical twins.

The sequenced sample was CD4+ T cells sorted from blood. The sequence was collected from a woman aged 18-29 years in good health.

The chain's CDR3 is CSVLQGARETQYF. CDR3 DNA sequence: TGCAGCGTTTTACAGGGGGCGCGGGAGACCCAGTACTTC. The chain joins TRBV29-1 to TRBJ2-5, with TRBD1 matching over 9 bases. The germline V gene encodes CDR1 SQVTM and CDR2 ANQGSEA. The CDR3 is 13 residues long. V shed 5 bases, J shed 5 bases, and the junction held 6 bases outside the gene matches.